The 16 T cell receptor beta chains below were found in one sample sequenced in a study of liver allograft versus peripheral blood T cells. Study-level background: Transplanted-liver and recipient peripheral blood T cell receptor repertoires were compared.

One entry per CDR3 protein results from TCRdb running MiXCR on the reads. The sample has several thousand distinct CDR3 sequences, approximately 17% seen once. The receptors originated from a human patient who had a liver transplant. Some T cells may originate from the graft donor.

V and J are TRBV12-3 or TRBV12-4 and TRBJ2-7; 7 bases are a match to TRBD1. The CDR3 length is 14 residues. V was pared by 3 bases and J by 4 bases, with 6 bases of the junction left unmatched. The CDR3 nucleotides read TGTGCCAGCAGTTTCGGGAACAGGGGATACGAGCAGTACTTC. It specifies CASSFGNRGYEQYF.

Relative to its sample, this clonotype is medium-sized. The chain couples TRBV5-5 to TRBJ1-4; D gene uncertain. Trimming took 2 bases from V and 6 from J, leaving 17 bases between them. The germline CDR1 and CDR2 sequences are SGHKS and YYEKEE (reference sequence). This CDR3 is 16 amino acids long. The CDR3 region is CASSFSPVTFDEKLFF. CDR3 sequence (DNA): TGTGCCAGCAGCTTTTCCCCAGTGACTTTCGATGAAAAACTGTTTTTT.

V gene TRBV5-4 combines with J gene TRBJ2-1; perhaps TRBD2 as D (5 bases). Trimming took 2 bases from V and 7 from J, leaving 19 bases between them. The V gene's germline CDR1 is SGHNT and CDR2 YYREEE (reference sequence). This CDR3 is 16 amino acids long. The CDR3 loop is CASSFGSDTSGNEQFF. CDR3 DNA: TGTGCCAGCAGCTTTGGGTCAGACACTTCGGGGAATGAGCAGTTCTTC. The full variable domain, completed using reference TRBV5-4 and TRBJ2-1, is ETGVTQSPTHLIKTRGQQVTLRCSSQSGHNTVSWYQQALGQGPQFIFQYYREEENGRGNFPPRFSGLQFPNYSSELNVNALELDDSALYLCASSFGSDTSGNEQFFGPGTRLTVL.

The genes are TRBV19 and TRBJ1-5, with D possibly being TRBD1 (5 bases). Germline V CDR1 and CDR2: LNHDA, SQIVND (reference sequence). Trimming took 7 bases from V and 6 from J, leaving 25 bases between them. This CDR3 is 17 amino acids long. The CDR3 nucleotides read TGTGCCAGTACGGCCCGGGGCAATCCGGGGAGGGGTCAGCCCCAGCATTTT. It is translated as CASTARGNPGRGQPQHF.

The sample holds many counts of this clonotype. V and J are TRBV20-1 and TRBJ1-1; 7 positions match TRBD1. The CDR3 is 14 residues long. J lost 9 bases, V lost 2 bases, and 12 bases had no gene match. Germline V CDR1 and CDR2: DFQATT, SNEGSKA (reference sequence). CDR3 residues: CSARMTGREAKAFF. For the CDR3, the DNA is TGCAGTGCTAGAATGACAGGGAGGGAGGCGAAAGCTTTCTTT.

There are many counts of this clonotype. This rearrangement joins TRBV12-3 or TRBV12-4 to TRBJ1-4; D unclear. V lost 3 bases to trimming and J lost 7 bases, with 6 bases between them. This CDR3 region has 12 residues. The CDR3 DNA is TGTGCCAGCAGTTTCGGTCTTGAAAAACTGTTTTTT. This sequence encodes CASSFGLEKLFF.

Ten or more counts support this clonotype. The rearrangement joins TRBV7-6 to TRBJ2-1; 7 bases map to TRBD2. With 0 bases clipped from V and 2 bases from J, the junction kept 4 bases outside the gene matches. CDR3 length equals 16 residues. Germline V gene lookup returns CDR1 SGHVS and CDR2 FNYEAQ. The CDR3 sequence: CASSLAAGVAYNEQFF. The DNA for the CDR3 is TGTGCCAGCAGCTTAGCCGCGGGGGTTGCCTACAATGAGCAGTTCTTC.

V is TRBV2 and J is TRBJ1-2; D call uncertain. In germline, CDR1 is SNHLY, CDR2 FYNNEI. V was clipped by 3 bases and J by 6 bases, with 11 bases between them. The CDR3 runs 13 residues. The CDR3: CASSEWGVNGYTF. The DNA of the CDR3 is TGTGCCAGCAGTGAGTGGGGAGTCAATGGCTACACCTTC.

This clonotype is termed medium-sized (0.01 to 0.1%). The V gene is TRBV6-2 or TRBV6-3, the J gene TRBJ1-5, with D tentatively TRBD1 (5 bases). This CDR3 is built from 16 residues. Germline V gene lookup returns CDR1 MNHEY and CDR2 SVGEGT. V was trimmed by 2 bases and J by 0 bases, leaving 11 bases between them. The DNA for the CDR3 is TGTGCCAGCAGTTACACAGGAATTTATAGCAATCAGCCCCAGCATTTT. Translation gives CASSYTGIYSNQPQHF.

This clonotype showed up many times. The chain's CDR3 is CASSLTSSSYEQYF. In DNA form, the CDR3 reads TGTGCCAGCAGCCTGACTTCTAGCTCCTACGAGCAGTACTTC. This chain uses TRBV27 with TRBJ2-7; D remains unclear. From germline, CDR1 is MNHEY and CDR2 SMNVEV (reference sequence). The CDR3 totals 14 residues. V lost 6 bases and J lost 0, with 12 bases in between.

This chain uses TRBV7-2 with TRBJ1-2, with unresolved D. The V end was cut by 0 bases, the J end by 4 bases, with 9 bases between. The CDR3 is 14 amino acids. Germline V gene lookup returns CDR1 SGHTA and CDR2 FQGNSA. CDR3 DNA: TGTGCCAGCAGCTTAGCGGCGGACGGCTATGGCTACACCTTC. Its translation: CASSLAADGYGYTF.

This clonotype is medium-sized (0.01 to 0.1%) by share. The chain has TRBV18 and TRBJ1-1, with a tentative D call TRBD1 (5 bases). The germline gives CDR1 KGHSH, CDR2 LQKENI. The CDR3 sequence is 15 residues long. Trimming left V 3 bases short and J 2 bases short, with 13 bases between. CDR3 DNA sequence: TGTGCCAGCTCACCCCAGGGCCCAAAAAACACTGAAGCTTTCTTT. Its translation: CASSPQGPKNTEAFF.

As DNA, the CDR3 is TGTGCCAGCAGAACGGGACAGAACACCGGGGAGCTGTTTTTT. Its translation: CASRTGQNTGELFF. This rearrangement joins TRBV12-3 or TRBV12-4 to TRBJ2-2, with a possible D match to TRBD1 (6 bases). The V gene lost 6 bases and the J gene lost 1 base, with 9 bases spanning the gap. There are 14 residues in the CDR3.

This clonotype was found a few times. The rearrangement joins TRBV5-6 to TRBJ1-1; the D is unclear. CDR3 length: 17 residues. Trimming removed 6 bases from V and 1 base from J, with 22 bases in between. Germline V CDR1 and CDR2: SGHDT, YYEEEE. The DNA for the CDR3 is TGTGCCAGCACCGTGTCCCCCGAGCGGGCAGGGAACACTGAAGCTTTCTTT. This translates into CASTVSPERAGNTEAFF.

The chain employs TRBV5-1 and TRBJ1-5; 12 bases align to TRBD1. The ends lost 4 bases at V and 5 bases at J; junction bases unmatched: 4. The CDR3 runs 15 residues. Germline assignment: CDR1 SGHRS and CDR2 YFSETQ. The CDR3 here is CASSDGTGGHQPQHF. In DNA form, the CDR3 reads TGCGCCAGCAGCGACGGGACAGGGGGCCATCAGCCCCAGCATTTT.

The chain has TRBV15 and TRBJ2-7, with D perhaps TRBD1 or TRBD2 (5 bases each). V was trimmed by 6 bases and J by 5 bases, leaving 17 bases between them. This CDR3 spans 14 amino acids. Germline V gene sequence: CDR1 LNHNV, CDR2 YYDKDF (reference sequence). The DNA of the CDR3 is TGTGCCACCAGAAGAAACCCCAGGGACCACGAGCAGTACTTC. Translating gives CATRRNPRDHEQYF. Supplemented by reference TRBV15 and TRBJ2-7, the full variable domain reads DAMVIQNPRYQVTQFGKPVTLSCSQTLNHNVMYWYQQKSSQAPKLLFHYYDKDFNNEADTPDNFQSRRPNTSFCFLDIRSPGLGDTAMYLCATRRNPRDHEQYFGPGTRLTVT.